Shown below are 20 T cell receptor beta chains from a single sample sequenced in a study of CD8+CD57+ T cells in acquired aplastic anemia. Researchers used genomic DNA as the template to profile TCR beta VDJ and CDR3. MiXCR, run by TCRdb on the reads, gives a single entry per CDR3 protein. Here the sample spans about 190,000 distinct CDR3 sequences, around 50% being singletons. Specimen: sorted CD4+, CD8+, or CD8+CD57+ T cells (not recorded which) from PBMCs. The receptor source for this set is a human donor in good health, serving as a control.

Comments on this clonotype: As the CDR3 is not closed by the conserved phenylalanine or tryptophan, this likely results from a read error. It is unclear where the CDR3 begins or ends on the DNA, so no DNA is shown, and the CDR3 is as TCRdb lists it. The CDR3: CASSLGRERG. This chain connects TRBV7-9 to TRBJ1-4. Germline CDR1 and CDR2: SEHNR and FQNEAQ (reference sequence). Counting both end residues, the CDR3 totals 10 amino acids.

The J gene is TRBJ1-1, the V gene TRBV2; D unresolved. The germline CDR1 and CDR2 sequences are SNHLY and FYNNEI. The CDR3 consists of 13 residues. Trimming pared 8 bases from V and 4 bases from J, leaving 14 bases between. CDR3 in amino acids: CASQGSRSTEAFF. The CDR3, as DNA: TGTGCCAGCCAAGGTTCCCGGTCCACTGAAGCTTTCTTT.

The chain has TRBV20-1 and TRBJ1-1; maybe TRBD1 (5 bases). Between the trimmed V and J ends, which lost 5 bases and 1 base, there was a span of 14 bases. The CDR3 runs 14 residues. Germline V gives CDR1 DFQATT, CDR2 SNEGSKA (reference sequence). The CDR3 DNA is TGCAGTGCTGGTCGAGGGAGGGGGAACACTGAAGCTTTCTTT. Translated: CSAGRGRGNTEAFF.

The rearrangement links TRBV20-1 to TRBJ2-3; TRBD1 agrees at 11 bases. V was pared by 3 bases and J by 2 bases, with 7 bases of the junction left unmatched. The V gene's germline CDR1 is DFQATT and CDR2 SNEGSKA (reference sequence). This CDR3 contains 16 residues. The CDR3 is CSARGTGGFPTDTQYF. The CDR3 nucleotides are TGCAGTGCTAGGGGGACAGGGGGTTTTCCCACAGATACGCAGTATTTT.

In its sample, this clonotype was seen a few times. It may be a read error: a sequence one base away is much more abundant. CDR3 nucleotides: TGTGCCATCCTGCAGGATCCTGCTTTATATGGCTACGCCTTC. It encodes CAILQDPALYGYAF. The chain couples TRBV6-6 to TRBJ1-2; no clear D. The CDR3 consists of 14 residues. Germline V lookup: CDR1 MNHNY, CDR2 SVGAGI (reference sequence).

This clonotype showed up just once. The chain's CDR3 is CAISESGWGNTF. The CDR3 DNA is TGTGCCATCAGTGAGTCGGGATGGGGAAACACCTTC. The chain joins TRBV10-3 to TRBJ1-2; D gene ambiguous. V gave up 0 bases and J gave up 12 bases, with 11 bases separating them. From germline, CDR1 is ENHRY and CDR2 SYGVKD. CDR3 size: 12 residues.

The genes are TRBV10-3 and TRBJ2-3, with 9 bases that match TRBD1. The CDR3 runs 16 residues. V trimming: 6 bases; J trimming: 4 bases; junction bases outside the gene matches: 11. Germline V gives CDR1 ENHRY, CDR2 SYGVKD. The CDR3 protein is CAIRYGTGLSADTQYF. CDR3 DNA sequence: TGTGCCATCAGATACGGGACAGGGTTGTCCGCAGATACGCAGTATTTT.

At least ten counts were recorded for this clonotype. The rearrangement links TRBV7-2 to TRBJ2-7; D is unclear. V gave up 3 bases and J gave up 2 bases, with 11 bases separating them. Germline-derived CDR1 and CDR2 are SGHTA and FQGNSA. CDR3 size: 14 residues. CDR3 in amino acids: CASSFSSGPYEQYF. The CDR3 DNA follows: TGTGCCAGCAGCTTCAGCTCGGGTCCCTACGAGCAGTACTTC.

V gene TRBV7-2 combines with J gene TRBJ2-7; D may be TRBD2 (7 bases). Germline-derived CDR1 and CDR2 are SGHTA and FQGNSA. V was trimmed by 6 bases and J by 2 bases, leaving 14 bases between them. The CDR3 covers 14 residues. The CDR3 nucleotides read TGTGCCAGCAGGGGGGGGGGCCTTACCTACGAGCAGTACTTC. It translates to CASRGGGLTYEQYF.

The chain combines TRBV24-1 with TRBJ1-5, with no clear D. CDR3 length: 14 amino acids. V was clipped by 5 bases and J by 0 bases, with 7 bases between them. Germline values: CDR1 KGHDR, CDR2 SFDVKD. The CDR3 DNA reads as TGTGCCACCAGTGCAGGAGATAGCAATCAGCCCCAGCATTTT. As protein: CATSAGDSNQPQHF.

The rearrangement links TRBV7-2 to TRBJ1-3, with D possibly being TRBD1 (5 bases). The CDR3 has 13 residues. Germline lookup yields CDR1 SGHTA and CDR2 FQGNSA. V was cut by 5 bases and J by 8 bases, with 13 bases left in between. Here the CDR3 reads CASSGTRGDTIYF. The CDR3 DNA sequence: TGTGCCAGCAGCGGAACCCGGGGCGACACCATATATTTT.

As to this clonotype: This may stem from a read error, because a much larger clone lies one nucleotide away. The chain joins TRBV6-5 to TRBJ1-2; 10 bases fit TRBD1. With V trimmed by 6 bases and J by 8 bases, 9 bases remained unmatched. In germline, CDR1 is MNHEY, CDR2 SVGAGI. The CDR3 length is 14 residues. CDR3 DNA: TGTGCCAGCAGCCGTGGGACAGGGGCTTGGGGCTACACCTTC. It codes for CASSRGTGAWGYTF.

CDR3 DNA sequence: TGTGCCACAGGGACAGGGTGGACTGAGCAGTTCTTC. Protein sequence: CATGTGWTEQFF. V usage is TRBV15 and J usage is TRBJ2-1; 9 bases fit TRBD1. V lost 9 bases, J lost 9 bases, and 6 bases stayed unmatched. The CDR3 has 12 amino acids. Germline V CDR1 and CDR2: LNHNV, YYDKDF (reference sequence).

The V gene is TRBV7-9, the J gene TRBJ2-2, with 9 nucleotides matching TRBD1. Germline V CDR1 and CDR2: SEHNR, FQNEAQ (reference sequence). The CDR3 runs 16 residues. Germline trimming cut 2 bases from V and 2 bases from J; bases unmatched to any gene: 3. The CDR3 sequence: CASSLRTGANTGELFF. CDR3 sequence (DNA): TGTGCCAGCAGCTTAAGGACAGGGGCTAACACCGGGGAGCTGTTTTTT. Complete variable domain (other parts from reference TRBV7-9 and TRBJ2-2): DTGVSQNPRHKITKRGQNVTFRCDPISEHNRLYWYRQTLGQGPEFLTYFQNEAQLEKSRLLSDRFSAERPKGSFSTLEIQRTEQGDSAMYLCASSLRTGANTGELFFGEGSRLTVL.

The chain is built from TRBV20-1 and TRBJ2-7; 7 bases map to TRBD1. CDR1 is DFQATT, CDR2 SNEGSKA, per germline (reference sequence). The CDR3 spans 12 residues. Trimming cost V 5 bases and J 5 bases; bases outside gene matches: 6. CDR3 bases: TGCAGTGCTGACAGGGAGCTCGACGAGCAGTACTTC. Translation: CSADRELDEQYF.

The V call is TRBV5-1, the J call TRBJ2-3; a possible D gene is TRBD1 (7 bases). The CDR3 covers 16 residues. Between the trimmed V and J ends, which lost 0 bases and 2 bases, there was a span of 13 bases. Germline V gives CDR1 SGHRS, CDR2 YFSETQ. CDR3 nucleotides: TGCGCCAGCAGCTTGGTAGGCGGGACAGACACAGATACGCAGTATTTT. This translates into CASSLVGGTDTDTQYF.

The rearrangement uses TRBV12-3 or TRBV12-4 and TRBJ1-2; D might be TRBD1 (5 bases). V was shortened by 6 bases and J by 8 bases, with 19 bases between the two germline ends. CDR3 length: 14 amino acids. As DNA, the CDR3 is TGTGCCAGCAGAAAGACAGAGCGTATGAGAGGCTACACCTTC. Its translation: CASRKTERMRGYTF.

This clonotype was found many times. J is TRBJ2-2 and V is TRBV19; no firm D call. This CDR3 has 17 residues. Germline V gives CDR1 LNHDA, CDR2 SQIVND (reference sequence). The V gene lost 2 bases and the J gene lost 1 base, with 14 bases spanning the gap. CDR3 sequence reads: CASSISVRGLNTGELFF. The CDR3 region has the DNA TGTGCCAGTAGTATATCGGTCCGCGGCCTGAACACCGGGGAGCTGTTTTTT.

The chain recombines TRBV10-3 with TRBJ2-5; 9 bases are shared with TRBD2. The CDR3 is 15 residues long. Unmatched junction bases numbered 12, after V lost 6 bases and J lost 7 bases. Germline CDR1 reads ENHRY; CDR2 reads SYGVKD. CDR3: CAIRSSGGTRGTQYF. CDR3 coding DNA: TGTGCCATCAGGTCCAGCGGGGGGACCCGGGGGACCCAGTACTTC.

The CDR3, as DNA: TGCAGTGCTGGGGGACAGGGTCAAGAGACCCAGTACTTC. Its protein is CSAGGQGQETQYF. J is TRBJ2-5 and V is TRBV20-1; the match to TRBD1 covers 9 bases. The CDR3 runs to 13 residues. V shed 5 bases, J shed 2 bases, and the junction held 3 bases outside the gene matches. Germline V gives CDR1 DFQATT, CDR2 SNEGSKA (reference sequence).